Listed below are T cell receptor beta chains from one sample, sequenced in a study of vaccination and CD4 T cells after COVID-19. The antigens of these receptors remain unknown. Via MiXCR, TCRdb re-called the PCR reads, giving one row per CDR3 protein. The sample lists about 10,000 distinct CDR3 sequences, around 60% occurring once. Sequenced input: CD4+ T cells from blood, cultured in vitro. All receptors come from a human donor in good health. The CDR3 runs from the conserved cysteine through the conserved F or W. The D gene is left open where the match is weak. The listing skips clone size in some rows; elsewhere it reads once, few, many or a size class.

cdr3_nt	cdr3_aa	v_call	j_call	clone_size	d_call	cdr3_length
TGTGCCAGCACCCTACGAGGGGCCGGTTGGCAAGAGACCCAGTACTTC	CASTLRGAGWQETQYF	TRBV6-2/TRBV6-3	TRBJ2-5	.	.	16
TGTGCCAGCAGCTTAGGGGGAGTAGTGGGCCCGCGGAGCTCCTACGAGCAGTACTTC	CASSLGGVVGPRSSYEQYF	TRBV7-9	TRBJ2-7	.	.	19
TGTGCCATCAAATCTGGTTCGAACACTGAAGCTTTCTTT	CAIKSGSNTEAFF	TRBV10-3	TRBJ1-1	few	.	13
TGTGCCAGCAAAACAGGGTACGGCTACACCTTC	CASKTGYGYTF	TRBV28	TRBJ1-2	.	.	11
TGTGCCAGCAGTGAAAGTAGCGGAGTTAGCACAGATACGCAGTATTTT	CASSESSGVSTDTQYF	TRBV6-1	TRBJ2-3	.	.	16
TGTGCCAGCAGCTTAGGGGTCAGATCTGAGGGTCTCTTT	CASSLGVRSEGLF	TRBV11-2	TRBJ1-1	once	.	13
TGCAGCGTTCTAAGGGACACCAGCACAGATACGCAGTATTTT	CSVLRDTSTDTQYF	TRBV29-1	TRBJ2-3	.	.	14
TGTGCCAGAAGCTCCTGCTGGGGGTCCTACGAGCAGTACTTC	CARSSCWGSYEQYF	TRBV5-3	TRBJ2-7	once	.	14
TGTGCCAGCTCACCTCCCGGGACAGCCAAGCGGGACACTGAAGCTTTCTTT	CASSPPGTAKRDTEAFF	TRBV18	TRBJ1-1	.	TRBD1	17
TGTGCCACCAGCGGGGGAGGGTGGGGCTACACCTTC	CATSGGGWGYTF	TRBV12-3/TRBV12-4	TRBJ1-2	.	.	12
TGCAGTGCTAGACGGAACATTCAGGACGAGCAGTACTTC	CSARRNIQDEQYF	TRBV20-1	TRBJ2-7	.	.	13
TGTGCCAGCAGCTTAGGGAGGACAGGTGAAAAACTGTTTTTT	CASSLGRTGEKLFF	TRBV7-8	TRBJ1-4	.	TRBD1	14
TGTGCCAGCGGCTACAGGGGGGAAGCTTTCTTT	CASGYRGEAFF	TRBV12-3/TRBV12-4	TRBJ1-1	.	TRBD1	11
TGTGCCACCAGTGATTTTAAGGGTCCCCATCAGCCCCAGCATTTT	CATSDFKGPHQPQHF	TRBV24-1	TRBJ1-5	few	.	15
TGCGCCAGCAGCCAAGATTTCCTCCCCGGACAGCCGCACTCTGGAAACACCATATATTTT	CASSQDFLPGQPHSGNTIYF	TRBV4-1	TRBJ1-3	.	.	20
TGTGCCAGCAGCTTAGGTTGGAGGGGCCCATCTTTCGCAGATACGCAGTATTTT	CASSLGWRGPSFADTQYF	TRBV7-8	TRBJ2-3	.	.	18
TGTGCCAGCAGGAAAAGGGGGGGGCTCGGAGGCTACACCTTC	CASRKRGGLGGYTF	TRBV7-2	TRBJ1-2	.	.	14
TGTGCCAGCAGCTTAGGGGGGGAGGTTTTTACAGATACGCAGTATTTT	CASSLGGEVFTDTQYF	TRBV7-6	TRBJ2-3	few	.	16
TGTGCCAGCAGTTTCGGGACTGAAGCTTTCTTT	CASSFGTEAFF	TRBV28	TRBJ1-1	.	.	11
TGTGCCAGCAGTCAACGGTCCGGCTGGGACACCGGGGAGCTGTTTTTT	CASSQRSGWDTGELFF	TRBV27	TRBJ2-2	once	.	16
TGTGCCAGCAGCTTGGATTTCGCGAGTTACGAGCAGTACTTC	CASSLDFASYEQYF	TRBV7-2	TRBJ2-7	.	.	14
TGTGCCAGCTGCAGGGGGATGAGTCAGCCCCAGCATTTT	CASCRGMSQPQHF	TRBV2	TRBJ1-5	few	TRBD1	13
TGTGCCACCAGGACAGGGGAAGAGACCCAGTACTTC	CATRTGEETQYF	TRBV12-3/TRBV12-4	TRBJ2-5	.	TRBD1	12
TGTGCCAGCAGACCGGGCGCAGGCAGCAATCAGCCCCAGCATTTT	CASRPGAGSNQPQHF	TRBV7-2	TRBJ1-5	.	.	15
TGTGCCAGCAGTGTTCGGACTCATTACACCGGGGAGCTGTTTTTT	CASSVRTHYTGELFF	TRBV6-1	TRBJ2-2	few	.	15
TGTGCCAGCAGCTTAGTGGGACAGGGTTACGAGCAGTACTTC	CASSLVGQGYEQYF	TRBV7-2	TRBJ2-7	few	TRBD1	14
TGTGCCATCAGTGAAGGAGGACAGCCCTCCTACGAGCAGTACTTC	CAISEGGQPSYEQYF	TRBV10-3	TRBJ2-7	.	.	15
TGTGCCAGCAGCATTGAGGATACGCAGTATTTT	CASSIEDTQYF	TRBV7-8	TRBJ2-3	.	.	11
TGTGCCAGCAGTCACAACTATGGCTACACCTTC	CASSHNYGYTF	TRBV6-1	TRBJ1-2	few	.	11
TGTGCCAGTAGACCCGGGACAGGGTTTAACTATGGCTACACCTTC	CASRPGTGFNYGYTF	TRBV19	TRBJ1-2	.	TRBD1	15
TGTGCCAGCACGGGACAGGGGGTCACTGGCTACACCTTC	CASTGQGVTGYTF	TRBV2	TRBJ1-2	.	TRBD1	13
TGTGCCAGCAGCCCCCGGACAGGGGATAGCAATCAGCCCCAGCATTTT	CASSPRTGDSNQPQHF	TRBV6-2/TRBV6-3	TRBJ1-5	few	TRBD1	16
TGTGCCACCAGGACGGATGCTAATGAAAAACTGTTTTTT	CATRTDANEKLFF	TRBV10-3	TRBJ1-4	.	.	13
TGCGCCAGCAGTCAATCCCCCGATGACAGTTTGATGGACGGCTACACCTTC	CASSQSPDDSLMDGYTF	TRBV23-1	TRBJ1-2	.	.	17
TGTGCCAGCAGCTTATCGGAAATCGGCTCCTACAATGAGCAGTTCTTC	CASSLSEIGSYNEQFF	TRBV7-8	TRBJ2-1	.	.	16
TGTGCCAGCAGCTTAGAAGGACAGGATGAGCAGTTCTTC	CASSLEGQDEQFF	TRBV11-3	TRBJ2-1	few	TRBD1	13
TGTGCCAGCAGGGGACAGGGGAGGGCAGATACGCAGTATTTT	CASRGQGRADTQYF	TRBV2	TRBJ2-3	.	TRBD1	14
TGCAGTGCCTCGGGCGGGTGGAACACCGGGGAGCTGTTTTTT	CSASGGWNTGELFF	TRBV20-1	TRBJ2-2	.	.	14
TGTGCCAGTAGTACCTACGGGACAGCAGGAGGCTACACCTTC	CASSTYGTAGGYTF	TRBV19	TRBJ1-2	.	TRBD1	14
TGCAGTGCTAGAGGGGACACCTACGAGCAGTACTTC	CSARGDTYEQYF	TRBV20-1	TRBJ2-7	.	.	12
TGTGCCAGCAGCTTAGTACTAGCGGGGTTGACCGGGGAGCTGTTTTTT	CASSLVLAGLTGELFF	TRBV7-8	TRBJ2-2	.	TRBD2	16
TGTGCCATCAGGATCGGGGCGAACACTGAAGCTTTCTTT	CAIRIGANTEAFF	TRBV10-3	TRBJ1-1	.	.	13
TGTGCCAGCAGTTTTGGCTATCCAGGGGGGCTAAACACTGAAGCTTTCTTT	CASSFGYPGGLNTEAFF	TRBV27	TRBJ1-1	.	TRBD1	17
TGTGCCAGCAGCTTCCGGGCAGGGGACAATCAGCCCCAGCATTTT	CASSFRAGDNQPQHF	TRBV7-2	TRBJ1-5	.	.	15
TGTGCTAGTGGTCACAGGGAGAACACTGAAGCTTTCTTT	CASGHRENTEAFF	TRBV12-5	TRBJ1-1	once	.	13
TGTGCCAGCAAATCCGGCAATCAGCCCCAGCATTTT	CASKSGNQPQHF	TRBV12-3/TRBV12-4	TRBJ1-5	few	.	12
TGCAGTGCTAGAGCCCGAGGACAGGGGGCGTTTAGAGCTTTCTTT	CSARARGQGAFRAFF	TRBV20-1	TRBJ1-1	.	TRBD1	15
TGTGCCTGCACCCTCGACAGTCCCTCGGGCTACACCTTC	CACTLDSPSGYTF	TRBV30	TRBJ1-2	.	.	13
TGCGCCAGCAGCCAAGATCGACTTCTGGATGGCTACACCTTC	CASSQDRLLDGYTF	TRBV5-4	TRBJ1-2	once	.	14
TGTGCCAGCAGCTTAGTAGGGACAGGGAGCAATCAGCCCCAGCATTTT	CASSLVGTGSNQPQHF	TRBV7-2	TRBJ1-5	.	TRBD1	16